This TCR beta chain was identified in a study of blood T cell repertoires in COVID-19 (dated by TCRdb to the early 2020s). Regarding the complete study: Samples from collaborators originated in the United States, Italy and Spain and spanned both the acute and convalescent phases of COVID-19. The repertoires were released in a freely available public database meant as a resource for research on the immune response to SARS-CoV-2. The prospective study material was composed of cDNA or gDNA derived from T cells, B-cell-depleted T cells, or PBMCs. Where available, HLA class I and class II types were taken from metadata supplied by the sample provider and were not determined by assay-based typing. The dataset comprised deeply sampled blood TCRbeta repertoires from subjects exposed to, actively infected with, or recovered from COVID-19. A de-identified subject ID, COVID-19 status, age in years and sex were almost always included in the sample metadata. The samples were drawn from the first 160 participants of the ongoing ImmuneRACE study and from some 1,300 subjects provided by 6 global collaborators. The study at large found these results: How much clinical and demographic metadata was included differed by source and by participant, and the metadata was provided uncurated.

Collaborating institutions collected whole blood in K2EDTA tubes following their own protocols. For TCRbeta analysis, collaborator samples were shipped as frozen whole blood, as isolated PBMCs, or as DNA extracted from either sample type. TCRbeta CDR3 regions were amplified from genomic DNA by means of the immunoSEQ Assay, a bias-controlled multiplex PCR. In the original analysis: The number of nucleated cells in each sample was estimated from the amplification of reference gene primers within the assay. To quantify the absolute abundance of each unique TCRbeta CDR3 rearrangement, sequence reads were collapsed and filtered. For each sample, productive Simpson clonality was calculated as the square root of Simpson's diversity index over productive rearrangements. Entries here come from immuneACCESS through TCRdb and include only in-frame sequences with V and J called. Some clones fail to appear in such tables; in the studies checked, an unresolved V gene covers under half of the shortfall, and the cause of the remainder is unknown. D and trimming were read from the DNA, whereas the V and J calls and clone size are those reported in that table. Here the sample has around 190,000 clones; more than 80% occur a single time. The ten most abundant clones make up roughly 8.2% of the sample.

This clone was observed a single time. Its antigen remains unidentified. It has no much larger one-base neighbor in the sample; base qualities were not kept. The source of this sequence is a woman aged 60-75 years with acute or convalescent COVID-19. The sequencing input was peripheral blood.

CDR3 reads: CASSYQRGLNTGELFF. The base sequence is TGTGCCAGCAGTTATCAAAGGGGGCTTAACACCGGGGAGCTGTTTTTT. Recombination linked TRBV6-6 to TRBJ2-2; TRBD1 matches 7 bases in the middle. V has 3 bases trimmed and J has 2 bases trimmed; junction bases matching no gene number 6. The CDR3 holds 16 amino acids from the cysteine to the phenylalanine. The kept DNA is CDR3 alone, 48 bases in frame from the first base. CDR1 MNHNY and CDR2 SVGAGI are derived from the germline V gene (reference sequence).